This TCR beta chain is drawn from a study of blood T cell repertoires in COVID-19. The method was immunoSEQ multiplex PCR; TCRdb's version includes in-frame clones alone and lacks a portion of them. Altogether roughly 330,000 clones are present, approximately 85% being singletons, with the ten largest covering around 1.7%. Germline loops: CDR1 LGHNA, CDR2 YSLEER. V was pared by 4 bases and J by 6 bases, with 9 bases of the junction left unmatched. The CDR3 loop spans 16 amino acids. Sequences were obtained from peripheral blood. The V call is TRBV4-3, the J call TRBJ2-3; 11 nucleotides agree with TRBD2. The sequence derives from a woman between 45 and 65 years old with acute or convalescent COVID-19. CDR3 in amino acids: CASSRGLAGRRDTQYF. DNA for the CDR3: TGCGCCAGCAGCCGTGGACTAGCGGGCAGGCGGGATACGCAGTATTTT.